The entry that follows covers one T cell receptor beta chain sequence. This clonotype registers as medium-sized (0.01 to 0.1%) within its sample. No cognate antigen has been identified for it. No clone much larger than this one lies a single base away; base qualities are absent. A BD FACSAria II cell sorter was used to sort four subsets, defined by PD-1 and/or TIGIT, from live CD3+CD8+TCRalphabeta+ cells. Circulating CD8 T cells were sorted into four subsets by PD-1 and TIGIT expression to characterize their relevance to anti-PD-1 therapy response. For each sorted CD8 T-cell subset, both the TCR alpha and TCR beta chains were sequenced. Peripheral blood was collected at three points: before the first anti-PD-1 injection, after two injections and after four injections. Ficoll gradient centrifugation was used to isolate PBMCs immediately. Until use, PBMCs were kept cryopreserved in liquid nitrogen in RPMI containing 20% FCS and approximately 9.3% DMSO. Thawed PBMCs were stained with a viability dye and antibodies against CD3, CD8alpha, TCRalphabeta, PD-1 and TIGIT. The RNeasy Kit was used to extract total RNA, and all samples came in with a RIN above 7.

This entry comes from a study of circulating CD8 cells and anti-PD-1 response in melanoma (TCRdb year 2020). Concerning the study at large: Nivolumab was administered to patients intravenously at 3 mg/kg every 2 weeks. Patients with complete or partial responses were counted as responders, while patients with stable or progressive disease (RECIST v1.1) were counted as non-responders. The TCR repertoire analysis was performed on roughly 11 melanoma patients, comprising 7 non-responders and 4 responders. Of the 13 patients in the melanoma cohort, seven received anti-PD-1 as first-line therapy and six had prior targeted therapy or immunotherapy. On on-treatment samples, PD-1 was detected using a biotinylated anti-human IgG4 antibody.

The paper's findings and limits, for the study overall: Because tumor material could not be accessed, tumor reactivity was instead assessed with peptide assays on expanded sorted subsets. The DNEG repertoire was the most diverse; PD-1 and DPOS showed similar, higher clonality, and TIGIT repertoires were the least diverse. The published TCR repertoire comparisons used only baseline and M1 samples from a small cohort with few responders. Experiments were generally performed without replicates because of limited material. Both treatment-naive and previously treated patients were included in the cohort, and this mixing was noted by the authors as something that could influence results. Repertoires were mostly private between subsets, with fewer than 8% of TRB clonotypes shared at M1, and the greatest sharing occurred between DPOS and TIGIT.

Measured from the cysteine to the phenylalanine, the CDR3 is 17 residues long. The retained sequence is limited to the CDR3, 51 bases, with the frame set at the first base. After removal of 4 bases from V and 4 bases from J, the junction retains 10 bases not matched to a gene. Via the germline V gene, CDR1 is MGHRA and CDR2 YSYEKL. The instrument was a NextSeq 500. TCR libraries were prepared from around 16 ng of total RNA with the QIAseq Immune Repertoire RNA Library Kit, Human TCR Panel. TCR libraries were sequenced on an Illumina NextSeq with a Mid Output V2 kit, using asymmetric 261x41 paired-end reads. Every TCR library was diluted to 4 to 4.5 nM, then pooled, denatured and loaded at 0.8 to 1 pM. The authors' analysis ran thus. TCR FASTQ files were processed in the QIAGEN GeneGlobe Data Analysis Center, and downstream analysis was performed in R 3.5.2. Clonality was calculated as one minus Shannon entropy normalized by the log of the number of unique productive sequences. TRA or TRB clonotypes differing in abundance between baseline and M1 were identified within each subset by Fisher exact tests at 5% FDR. Differentially abundant clonotypes were grouped as emerging, expanding, contracting or non-expanding/contracting. Repertoire overlap between patients was measured with Morisita's overlap index. TCRdb's own reprocessing of the public reads used fastp at Q25 and MiXCR and kept productive beta chains. Each entry is one CDR3 protein sequence, shown with its most common DNA and genes. In this record, the V and J calls reflect TCRdb's handling and not the investigators' own analysis. In all, the sample holds 250 to 350 distinct CDR3 sequences, and 10% to 15% of those were seen once. Roughly 64% of the sample belongs to the ten largest clones.

The clonotype was recovered from a human donor with melanoma. Sequencing used CD8+ T cells from PBMCs, obtained at baseline or after one month of anti-PD-1 therapy (not recorded which). The chain is encoded by TRBV4-1 joined to TRBJ1-5; the central 10 bases match TRBD1. This receptor has the CDR3 CASSPSETGGLNQPQHF. The DNA sequence reads TGCGCCAGCAGCCCCAGCGAGACAGGGGGCTTAAATCAGCCCCAGCATTTT.